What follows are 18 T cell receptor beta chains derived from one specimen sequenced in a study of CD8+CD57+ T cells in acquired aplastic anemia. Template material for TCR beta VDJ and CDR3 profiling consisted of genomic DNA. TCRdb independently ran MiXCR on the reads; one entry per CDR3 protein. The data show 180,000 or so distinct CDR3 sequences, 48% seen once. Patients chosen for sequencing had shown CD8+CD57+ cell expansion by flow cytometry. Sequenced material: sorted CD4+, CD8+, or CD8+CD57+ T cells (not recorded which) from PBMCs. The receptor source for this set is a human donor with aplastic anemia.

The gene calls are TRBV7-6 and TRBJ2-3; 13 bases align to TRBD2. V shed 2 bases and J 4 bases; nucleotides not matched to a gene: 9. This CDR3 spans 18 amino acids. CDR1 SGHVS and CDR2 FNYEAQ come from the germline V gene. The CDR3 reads CASSLRLAGGGAADTQYF. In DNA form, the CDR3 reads TGTGCCAGCAGCTTACGACTAGCGGGAGGCGGGGCGGCAGATACGCAGTATTTT.

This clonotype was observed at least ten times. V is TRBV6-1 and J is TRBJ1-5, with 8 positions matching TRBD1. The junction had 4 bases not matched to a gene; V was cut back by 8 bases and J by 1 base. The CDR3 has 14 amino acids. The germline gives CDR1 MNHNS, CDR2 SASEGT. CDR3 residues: CASGGTGSNQPQHF. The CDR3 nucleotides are TGTGCCAGCGGGGGGACAGGCAGCAATCAGCCCCAGCATTTT.

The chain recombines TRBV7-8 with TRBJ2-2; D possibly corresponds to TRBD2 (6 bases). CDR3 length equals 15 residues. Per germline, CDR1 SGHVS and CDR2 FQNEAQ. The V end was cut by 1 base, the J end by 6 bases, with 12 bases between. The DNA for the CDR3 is TGTGCCAGCAGCTTAGTGCCAGGGAGGTCCGGGGAGCTGTTTTTT. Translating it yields CASSLVPGRSGELFF.

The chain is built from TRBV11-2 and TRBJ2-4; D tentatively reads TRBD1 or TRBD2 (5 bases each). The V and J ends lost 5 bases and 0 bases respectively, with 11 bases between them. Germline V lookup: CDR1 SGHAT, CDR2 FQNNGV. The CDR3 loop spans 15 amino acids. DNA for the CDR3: TGTGCCAGCAGCAGTGGGACGGGAGCCAAAAACATTCAGTACTTC. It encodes CASSSGTGAKNIQYF.

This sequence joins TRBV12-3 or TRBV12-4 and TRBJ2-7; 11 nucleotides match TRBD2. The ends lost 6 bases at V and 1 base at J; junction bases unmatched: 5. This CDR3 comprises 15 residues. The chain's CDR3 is CASRRGLAASYEQYF. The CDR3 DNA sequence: TGTGCCAGCAGACGGGGACTAGCGGCTTCCTACGAGCAGTACTTC.

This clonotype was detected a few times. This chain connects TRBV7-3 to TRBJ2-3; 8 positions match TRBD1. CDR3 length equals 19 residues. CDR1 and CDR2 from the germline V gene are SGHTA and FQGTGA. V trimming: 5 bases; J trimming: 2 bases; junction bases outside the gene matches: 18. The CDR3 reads CASSPGVTTGQDTTDTQYF. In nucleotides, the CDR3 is TGTGCCAGCAGCCCCGGCGTGACGACGGGACAGGACACCACAGATACGCAGTATTTT. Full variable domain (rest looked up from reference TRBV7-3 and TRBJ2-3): GAGVSQTPSNKVTEKGKYVELRCDPISGHTALYWYRQSLGQGPEFLIYFQGTGAADDSGLPNDRFFAVRPEGSVSTLKIQRTERGDSAVYLCASSPGVTTGQDTTDTQYFGPGTRLTVL.

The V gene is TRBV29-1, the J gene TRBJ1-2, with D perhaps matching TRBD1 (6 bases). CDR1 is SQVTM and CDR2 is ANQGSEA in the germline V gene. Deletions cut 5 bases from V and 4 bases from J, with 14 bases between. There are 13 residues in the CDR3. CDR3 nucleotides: TGCAGCGTTCCGCTAACAGGGTCCTATGGCTACACCTTC. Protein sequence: CSVPLTGSYGYTF.

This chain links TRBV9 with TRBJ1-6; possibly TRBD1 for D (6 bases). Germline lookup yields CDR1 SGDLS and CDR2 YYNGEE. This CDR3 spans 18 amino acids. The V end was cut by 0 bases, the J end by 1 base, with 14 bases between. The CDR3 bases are TGTGCCAGCAGCGTAGATCCGGGGGCGTATTCCTATAATTCACCCCTCCACTTT. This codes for CASSVDPGAYSYNSPLHF.

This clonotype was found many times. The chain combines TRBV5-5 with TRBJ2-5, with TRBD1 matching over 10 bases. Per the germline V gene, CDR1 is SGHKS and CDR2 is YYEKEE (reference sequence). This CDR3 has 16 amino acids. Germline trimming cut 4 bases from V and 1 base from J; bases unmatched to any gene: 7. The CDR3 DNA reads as TGTGCCAGCAGCACTCCCCGGACAGGGGGCCAAGAGACCCAGTACTTC. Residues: CASSTPRTGGQETQYF.

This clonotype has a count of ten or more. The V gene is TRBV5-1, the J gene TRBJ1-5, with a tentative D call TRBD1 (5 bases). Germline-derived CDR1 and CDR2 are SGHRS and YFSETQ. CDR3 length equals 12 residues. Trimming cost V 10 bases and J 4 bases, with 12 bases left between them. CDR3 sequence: CAVGGGNQPQHF. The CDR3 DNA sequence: TGCGCCGTCGGGGGGGGAAATCAGCCCCAGCATTTT.

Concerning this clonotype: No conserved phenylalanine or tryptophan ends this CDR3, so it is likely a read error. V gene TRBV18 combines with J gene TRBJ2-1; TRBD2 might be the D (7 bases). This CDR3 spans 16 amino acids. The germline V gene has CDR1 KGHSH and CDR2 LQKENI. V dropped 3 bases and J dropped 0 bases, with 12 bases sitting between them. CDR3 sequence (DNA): TGTGCCAGCTCACCCGGAGGGGGGGCCTCCTACAATGAGCAGTTCCTC. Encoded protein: CASSPGGGASYNEQFL.

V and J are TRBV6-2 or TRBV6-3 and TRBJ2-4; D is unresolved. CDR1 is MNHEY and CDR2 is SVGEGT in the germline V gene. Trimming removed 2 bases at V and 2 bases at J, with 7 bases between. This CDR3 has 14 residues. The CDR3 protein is CASSYLNTKNIQYF. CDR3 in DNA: TGTGCCAGCAGTTACCTTAACACCAAAAACATTCAGTACTTC.

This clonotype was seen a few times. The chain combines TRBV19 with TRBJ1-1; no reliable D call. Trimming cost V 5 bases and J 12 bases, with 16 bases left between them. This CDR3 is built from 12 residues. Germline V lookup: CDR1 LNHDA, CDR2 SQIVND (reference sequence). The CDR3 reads CASSVSPDLSFF. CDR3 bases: TGTGCCAGTAGTGTCAGCCCCGATTTGTCTTTCTTT.

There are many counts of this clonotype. This CDR3 is CSAREAGDLYNEQFF. CDR3 DNA sequence: TGCAGTGCTAGAGAAGCGGGAGACCTCTACAATGAGCAGTTCTTC. The V gene is TRBV20-1, the J gene TRBJ2-1; 8 positions match TRBD2. J was trimmed by 3 bases and V by 0 bases; bases with no gene match: 4. This CDR3 is 15 amino acids long. The V gene's germline CDR1 is DFQATT and CDR2 SNEGSKA (reference sequence).

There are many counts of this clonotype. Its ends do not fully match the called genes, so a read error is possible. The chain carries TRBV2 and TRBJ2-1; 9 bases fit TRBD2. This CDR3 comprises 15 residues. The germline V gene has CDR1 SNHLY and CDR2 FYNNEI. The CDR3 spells CASREGTSSHNEQFF. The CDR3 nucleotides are TGTGCCAGCAGAGAAGGGACTAGCAGCCACAATGAGCAGTTCTTC.

CDR3 coding DNA: TGTGCCAGCAGCAAAGCTGGGTCGGCTAGCAAAGAGACCCAGTACTTC. This translates into CASSKAGSASKETQYF. V is TRBV21-1 and J is TRBJ2-5; whether TRBD2, the table's D call, matches the DNA was not checked. TRBV21-1 is given as a pseudogene. The CDR3 has 16 amino acids.

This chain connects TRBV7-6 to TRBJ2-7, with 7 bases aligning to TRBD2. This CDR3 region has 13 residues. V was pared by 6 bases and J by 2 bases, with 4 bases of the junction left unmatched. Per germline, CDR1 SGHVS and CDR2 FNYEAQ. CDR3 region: CASSFGLAYEQYF. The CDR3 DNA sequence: TGTGCCAGCAGTTTCGGACTAGCCTACGAGCAGTACTTC.

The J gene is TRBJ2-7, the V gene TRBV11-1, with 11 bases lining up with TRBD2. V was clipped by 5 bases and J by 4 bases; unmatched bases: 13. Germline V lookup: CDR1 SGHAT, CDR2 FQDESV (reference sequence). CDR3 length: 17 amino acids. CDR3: CASSTGTSGPTWYEQYF. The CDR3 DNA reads TGTGCCAGCAGCACCGGGACTAGCGGACCTACCTGGTACGAGCAGTACTTC.